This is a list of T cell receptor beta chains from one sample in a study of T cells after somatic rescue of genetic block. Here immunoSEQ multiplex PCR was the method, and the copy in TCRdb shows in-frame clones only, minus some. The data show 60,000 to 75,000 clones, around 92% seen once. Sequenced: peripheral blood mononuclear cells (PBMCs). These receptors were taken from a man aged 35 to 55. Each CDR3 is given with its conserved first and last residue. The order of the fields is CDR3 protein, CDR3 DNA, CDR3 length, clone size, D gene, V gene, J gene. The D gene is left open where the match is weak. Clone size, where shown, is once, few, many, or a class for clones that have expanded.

cdr3_aa: CASSLDQGARSEAFF; cdr3_nt: TGTGCCAGCAGCTTAGATCAGGGGGCAAGGTCTGAAGCTTTCTTT; cdr3_length: 15; clone_size: once; d_call: TRBD1; v_call: TRBV11-2; j_call: TRBJ1-1
cdr3_aa: CASSAQRGAQETQYF; cdr3_nt: TGCGCCAGCAGTGCGCAGCGGGGGGCACAAGAGACCCAGTACTTC; cdr3_length: 15; clone_size: .; d_call: TRBD2; v_call: TRBV10-2; j_call: TRBJ2-5
cdr3_aa: CASSYSSVTGELFF; cdr3_nt: TGTGCCAGCAGTTACTCTTCAGTCACCGGGGAGCTGTTTTTT; cdr3_length: 14; clone_size: .; d_call: .; v_call: TRBV6-5; j_call: TRBJ2-2
cdr3_aa: CASSFAGSMNTEAFF; cdr3_nt: TGCGCCAGCAGCTTCGCAGGGTCAATGAACACTGAAGCTTTCTTT; cdr3_length: 15; clone_size: .; d_call: .; v_call: TRBV5-1; j_call: TRBJ1-1
cdr3_aa: CASRALGRETQYF; cdr3_nt: TGTGCCAGCAGGGCCTTAGGACGCGAGACCCAGTACTTC; cdr3_length: 13; clone_size: .; d_call: .; v_call: TRBV5-6; j_call: TRBJ2-5
cdr3_aa: CASSLLAVAGAEAFF; cdr3_nt: TGTGCCAGCAGCCTTCTGGCTGTGGCAGGGGCTGAAGCTTTCTTT; cdr3_length: 15; clone_size: .; d_call: .; v_call: TRBV7-9; j_call: TRBJ1-1
cdr3_aa: CASSLGFSYEQYF; cdr3_nt: TGTGCCAGCAGCTTAGGGTTCTCCTACGAGCAGTACTTC; cdr3_length: 13; clone_size: .; d_call: .; v_call: TRBV11-2; j_call: TRBJ2-7
cdr3_aa: CASSSDSFYEQYF; cdr3_nt: TGTGCCAGCAGCTCCGACAGCTTCTACGAGCAGTACTTC; cdr3_length: 13; clone_size: .; d_call: .; v_call: TRBV5-4; j_call: TRBJ2-7
cdr3_aa: CASSISGANYNEQFF; cdr3_nt: TGTGCCAGTAGTATTAGCGGGGCTAACTACAATGAGCAGTTCTTC; cdr3_length: 15; clone_size: .; d_call: TRBD2; v_call: TRBV19; j_call: TRBJ2-1
cdr3_aa: CASSSTGSNEQFF; cdr3_nt: TGTGCCAGCAGCTCAACAGGGTCCAATGAGCAGTTCTTC; cdr3_length: 13; clone_size: .; d_call: .; v_call: TRBV11-3; j_call: TRBJ2-1
cdr3_aa: CASSPGKVALNEQFF; cdr3_nt: TGTGCCAGTAGTCCGGGGAAGGTAGCCCTAAATGAGCAGTTCTTC; cdr3_length: 15; clone_size: .; d_call: .; v_call: TRBV19; j_call: TRBJ2-1
cdr3_aa: CASAPGVSSHEQYF; cdr3_nt: TGTGCCAGCGCCCCTGGGGTGTCCTCCCACGAGCAGTACTTC; cdr3_length: 14; clone_size: .; d_call: .; v_call: TRBV7-2; j_call: TRBJ2-7
cdr3_aa: CSVVDTGTEAFF; cdr3_nt: TGCAGCGTTGTGGACACCGGCACTGAAGCTTTCTTT; cdr3_length: 12; clone_size: .; d_call: .; v_call: TRBV29-1; j_call: TRBJ1-1
cdr3_aa: CASSFGSGTTYEQYF; cdr3_nt: TGTGCCAGCAGCTTCGGATCCGGGACAACCTACGAGCAGTACTTC; cdr3_length: 15; clone_size: once; d_call: .; v_call: TRBV7-2; j_call: TRBJ2-7
cdr3_aa: CSVGRAFNQPQHF; cdr3_nt: TGCAGCGTTGGCAGGGCCTTCAATCAGCCCCAGCATTTT; cdr3_length: 13; clone_size: few; d_call: .; v_call: TRBV29-1; j_call: TRBJ1-5
cdr3_aa: CAASRRWDSPLHF; cdr3_nt: TGTGCCGCCAGCCGCCGTTGGGATTCACCCCTCCACTTT; cdr3_length: 13; clone_size: .; d_call: .; v_call: TRBV6-5; j_call: TRBJ1-6
cdr3_aa: CASSPRLGASSYEQYF; cdr3_nt: TGTGCCAGCAGTCCCCGATTGGGCGCGAGCTCCTACGAGCAGTACTTC; cdr3_length: 16; clone_size: once; d_call: .; v_call: TRBV28; j_call: TRBJ2-7
cdr3_aa: CASSVAGVGNTIYF; cdr3_nt: TGTGCCAGCAGCGTAGCAGGGGTGGGAAACACCATATATTTT; cdr3_length: 14; clone_size: once; d_call: .; v_call: TRBV9; j_call: TRBJ1-3
cdr3_aa: CASSLFPKQGEQYF; cdr3_nt: TGTGCCAGCAGTTTGTTCCCCAAGCAGGGCGAGCAGTACTTC; cdr3_length: 14; clone_size: .; d_call: .; v_call: TRBV28; j_call: TRBJ2-7
cdr3_aa: CASSLAGPTGSNGYTF; cdr3_nt: TGTGCCAGCAGCTTAGCTGGGCCAACAGGCTCAAATGGCTACACCTTC; cdr3_length: 16; clone_size: .; d_call: .; v_call: TRBV7-9; j_call: TRBJ1-2
cdr3_aa: CASSVAASGNTIYF; cdr3_nt: TGTGCCAGCAGCGTAGCGGCTTCTGGAAACACCATATATTTT; cdr3_length: 14; clone_size: once; d_call: .; v_call: TRBV9; j_call: TRBJ1-3
cdr3_aa: CASSSVGQGTPYEQYF; cdr3_nt: TGTGCCAGCAGTTCCGTAGGACAGGGGACCCCCTACGAGCAGTACTTC; cdr3_length: 16; clone_size: .; d_call: TRBD1; v_call: TRBV28; j_call: TRBJ2-7
cdr3_aa: CASCLQGAPSETQYF; cdr3_nt: TGTGCCAGCTGTCTCCAGGGGGCGCCGTCAGAGACCCAGTACTTC; cdr3_length: 15; clone_size: .; d_call: TRBD1; v_call: TRBV2; j_call: TRBJ2-5
cdr3_aa: CASSLLPGQGIYEQYF; cdr3_nt: TGTGCCAGCAGTTTACTTCCGGGACAGGGGATCTACGAGCAGTACTTC; cdr3_length: 16; clone_size: .; d_call: TRBD1; v_call: TRBV28; j_call: TRBJ2-7
cdr3_aa: CASSLSPRASGYTF; cdr3_nt: TGTGCCAGCAGTTTATCTCCCAGGGCAAGTGGCTACACCTTC; cdr3_length: 14; clone_size: .; d_call: .; v_call: TRBV27; j_call: TRBJ1-2
cdr3_aa: CASSQRLAGVETQYF; cdr3_nt: TGCGCCAGCAGCCAACGACTAGCGGGAGTGGAGACCCAGTACTTC; cdr3_length: 15; clone_size: once; d_call: TRBD2; v_call: TRBV4-1; j_call: TRBJ2-5
cdr3_aa: CASRDPEGETQYF; cdr3_nt: TGTGCCAGCAGAGACCCGGAGGGAGAGACCCAGTACTTC; cdr3_length: 13; clone_size: .; d_call: .; v_call: TRBV19; j_call: TRBJ2-5
cdr3_aa: CASSAQGSGTDTQYF; cdr3_nt: TGTGCCAGCAGTGCACAGGGGTCAGGCACAGATACGCAGTATTTT; cdr3_length: 15; clone_size: .; d_call: TRBD1; v_call: TRBV2; j_call: TRBJ2-3
cdr3_aa: CASSSNLQETQYF; cdr3_nt: TGTGCCAGCAGTTCCAATCTCCAAGAGACCCAGTACTTC; cdr3_length: 13; clone_size: once; d_call: .; v_call: TRBV6-5; j_call: TRBJ2-5
cdr3_aa: CASSAGPNEQFF; cdr3_nt: TGTGCCAGCAGCGCTGGCCCAAATGAGCAGTTCTTC; cdr3_length: 12; clone_size: once; d_call: .; v_call: TRBV11-3; j_call: TRBJ2-1
cdr3_aa: CASSLQGSAVTEAFF; cdr3_nt: TGCGCCAGCAGCCTACAGGGTTCGGCGGTCACTGAAGCTTTCTTT; cdr3_length: 15; clone_size: .; d_call: .; v_call: TRBV4-1; j_call: TRBJ1-1
cdr3_aa: CASRQGNMETQYF; cdr3_nt: TGTGCCAGCAGGCAGGGCAATATGGAGACCCAGTACTTC; cdr3_length: 13; clone_size: .; d_call: .; v_call: TRBV5-4; j_call: TRBJ2-5
cdr3_aa: CASSEALGRSYNEQFF; cdr3_nt: TGTGCCAGCAGTGAAGCGCTGGGGCGCTCCTACAATGAGCAGTTCTTC; cdr3_length: 16; clone_size: .; d_call: .; v_call: TRBV6-1; j_call: TRBJ2-1
cdr3_aa: CASSLGTDTQYF; cdr3_nt: TGTGCCAGCAGTTTAGGCACAGATACGCAGTATTTT; cdr3_length: 12; clone_size: .; d_call: .; v_call: TRBV28; j_call: TRBJ2-3
cdr3_aa: CASSRPGLRGTGELFF; cdr3_nt: TGTGCCAGCTCACGACCGGGACTACGAGGCACCGGGGAGCTGTTTTTT; cdr3_length: 16; clone_size: .; d_call: TRBD2; v_call: TRBV18; j_call: TRBJ2-2
cdr3_aa: CASSPGLAGAPLAGETQYF; cdr3_nt: TGTGCCAGCTCACCAGGACTAGCGGGGGCGCCGTTGGCCGGAGAGACCCAGTACTTC; cdr3_length: 19; clone_size: .; d_call: TRBD2; v_call: TRBV18; j_call: TRBJ2-5
cdr3_aa: CASSPARSPSNQPQHF; cdr3_nt: TGTGCCAGCAGCCCTGCCCGGTCCCCTAGCAATCAGCCCCAGCATTTT; cdr3_length: 16; clone_size: .; d_call: .; v_call: TRBV5-8; j_call: TRBJ1-5
cdr3_aa: CASSILAGGSDTQYF; cdr3_nt: TGTGCCAGTAGTATTCTAGCGGGAGGCTCAGATACGCAGTATTTT; cdr3_length: 15; clone_size: .; d_call: TRBD2; v_call: TRBV19; j_call: TRBJ2-3
cdr3_aa: CASSRSSYNSPLHF; cdr3_nt: TGTGCCAGCAGCCGAAGCTCCTATAATTCACCCCTCCACTTT; cdr3_length: 14; clone_size: .; d_call: .; v_call: TRBV11-2; j_call: TRBJ1-6
cdr3_aa: CASSLLRSSTGFTYEQYF; cdr3_nt: TGTGCCAGCAGTCTTCTGAGGAGCTCGACAGGATTCACCTACGAGCAGTACTTC; cdr3_length: 18; clone_size: .; d_call: .; v_call: TRBV28; j_call: TRBJ2-7
cdr3_aa: CASSLGVQTYEQYF; cdr3_nt: TGTGCCAGCAGCTTAGGCGTACAGACCTACGAGCAGTACTTC; cdr3_length: 14; clone_size: once; d_call: .; v_call: TRBV7-9; j_call: TRBJ2-7
cdr3_aa: CASRYQAANEKLFF; cdr3_nt: TGTGCCAGTAGGTATCAGGCCGCTAATGAAAAACTGTTTTTT; cdr3_length: 14; clone_size: .; d_call: .; v_call: TRBV19; j_call: TRBJ1-4
cdr3_aa: CASRHTTANTEAFF; cdr3_nt: TGTGCCAGCAGACATACGACAGCGAACACTGAAGCTTTCTTT; cdr3_length: 14; clone_size: .; d_call: .; v_call: TRBV7-9; j_call: TRBJ1-1